Listed below are T cell receptor beta chains from one sample, sequenced in a study of T-cell reconstitution after alpha-beta-depleted transplantation in children. Via MiXCR, TCRdb re-called the PCR reads, giving one row per CDR3 protein. The data contain about 310,000 distinct CDR3 sequences, about a quarter of them singletons. The sequencing used PBMCs, mostly from graft donor cells, collected 180 days after TCRalphabeta/CD19-depleted stem cell transplant. The origin of the receptors is a male patient younger than 18 who had a stem cell transplant for acute lymphoblastic leukemia, so the T cells may come from the graft donor. Each CDR3 is given with its conserved first and last residue. A D gene is named only where the DNA matches it firmly. Some rows have no size entry. The others give once, few or many, or a class for an expanded clone.

abundance: few; j_gene: TRBJ2-1; d_gene: -; v_gene: TRBV5-1; CDR3aa: CASSSLSPNEQFF; CDR3nt: TGCGCCAGCAGCTCTCTTAGCCCCAATGAGCAGTTCTTC
abundance: -; j_gene: TRBJ2-7; d_gene: -; v_gene: TRBV20-1; CDR3aa: CSAEGTTTYEQYF; CDR3nt: TGCAGTGCGGAGGGGACGACGACCTACGAGCAGTACTTC
abundance: few; j_gene: TRBJ2-7; d_gene: TRBD1; v_gene: TRBV20-1; CDR3aa: CSAYRDRGKHEQYF; CDR3nt: TGCAGTGCTTACCGGGACAGGGGGAAACACGAGCAGTACTTC
abundance: -; j_gene: TRBJ2-1; d_gene: TRBD2; v_gene: TRBV27; CDR3aa: CASSASWAGGPYNEQFF; CDR3nt: TGTGCCAGCAGTGCATCGTGGGCGGGAGGACCCTACAATGAGCAGTTCTTC
abundance: many; j_gene: TRBJ2-7; d_gene: -; v_gene: TRBV7-9; CDR3aa: CASSFSRDEDEQYF; CDR3nt: TGTGCCAGCAGCTTCTCCAGGGACGAGGACGAGCAGTACTTC
abundance: many; j_gene: TRBJ2-7; d_gene: TRBD1; v_gene: TRBV7-9; CDR3aa: CASSIRQGEGQYF; CDR3nt: TGTGCCAGCAGCATCAGACAGGGGGAAGGGCAGTACTTC
abundance: -; j_gene: TRBJ2-7; d_gene: TRBD2; v_gene: TRBV15; CDR3aa: CATSRHPGLAGGGKTYEQYF; CDR3nt: TGTGCCACCAGCAGACACCCGGGACTAGCGGGAGGGGGAAAAACCTACGAGCAGTACTTC
abundance: -; j_gene: TRBJ2-7; d_gene: -; v_gene: TRBV6-5; CDR3aa: CASSYSRTSYSYEQYF; CDR3nt: TGTGCCAGCAGTTACTCTCGGACTTCCTACTCCTACGAGCAGTACTTC
abundance: -; j_gene: TRBJ1-1; d_gene: TRBD1; v_gene: TRBV12-3/TRBV12-4; CDR3aa: CASKQGGTEAFF; CDR3nt: TGTGCCAGCAAACAGGGGGGCACTGAAGCTTTCTTT
abundance: -; j_gene: TRBJ2-1; d_gene: -; v_gene: TRBV15; CDR3aa: CATSRVGNEQFF; CDR3nt: TGTGCCACCAGCAGAGTAGGCAATGAGCAGTTCTTC
abundance: -; j_gene: TRBJ1-2; d_gene: TRBD1; v_gene: TRBV7-3; CDR3aa: CASGEQGLDYGYTF; CDR3nt: TGTGCCAGCGGGGAACAGGGGCTAGACTATGGCTACACCTTC
abundance: few; j_gene: TRBJ2-1; d_gene: -; v_gene: TRBV6-5; CDR3aa: CASSYWDSYGSGEQFF; CDR3nt: TGTGCCAGCAGTTACTGGGACTCCTACGGGAGCGGTGAGCAGTTCTTC
abundance: -; j_gene: TRBJ1-1; d_gene: TRBD1; v_gene: TRBV6-1; CDR3aa: CASTQTGWTEAFF; CDR3nt: TGTGCCAGCACCCAGACAGGGTGGACTGAAGCTTTCTTT
abundance: -; j_gene: TRBJ2-7; d_gene: -; v_gene: TRBV10-3; CDR3aa: CAISPTGSYEQYF; CDR3nt: TGTGCCATCAGTCCGACAGGCTCCTACGAGCAGTACTTC
abundance: few; j_gene: TRBJ2-3; d_gene: TRBD2; v_gene: TRBV6-4; CDR3aa: CAISGRLLTDTQYF; CDR3nt: TGTGCCATTAGCGGGAGGCTCCTCACAGATACGCAGTATTTT
abundance: -; j_gene: TRBJ2-3; d_gene: -; v_gene: TRBV10-3; CDR3aa: CAIKSTDTQYF; CDR3nt: TGTGCCATCAAGAGCACAGATACGCAGTATTTT
abundance: few; j_gene: TRBJ2-2; d_gene: -; v_gene: TRBV24-1; CDR3aa: CATSDGPGKTGELFF; CDR3nt: TGTGCCACCAGTGACGGCCCAGGGAAAACCGGGGAGCTGTTTTTT
abundance: few; j_gene: TRBJ1-2; d_gene: -; v_gene: TRBV7-9; CDR3aa: CASSFLNANYGYTF; CDR3nt: TGTGCCAGCAGCTTCCTGAACGCTAACTATGGCTACACCTTC
abundance: -; j_gene: TRBJ2-1; d_gene: TRBD1; v_gene: TRBV10-2; CDR3aa: CASSGRDRVFYSYNEQFF; CDR3nt: TGCGCCAGCAGTGGGAGGGACAGGGTGTTTTATTCCTACAATGAGCAGTTCTTC
abundance: -; j_gene: TRBJ2-5; d_gene: TRBD1; v_gene: TRBV29-1; CDR3aa: CSVEVPDRASQETQYF; CDR3nt: TGCAGCGTTGAAGTCCCGGACAGGGCCTCCCAAGAGACCCAGTACTTC
abundance: -; j_gene: TRBJ1-2; d_gene: TRBD1; v_gene: TRBV5-1; CDR3aa: CASSITGGSGYTF; CDR3nt: TGCGCCAGCAGCATCACAGGGGGTAGTGGCTACACCTTC
abundance: few; j_gene: TRBJ1-5; d_gene: TRBD1; v_gene: TRBV5-6; CDR3aa: CASSRDRGTQPQHF; CDR3nt: TGTGCCAGCAGCCGGGACAGGGGAACTCAGCCCCAGCATTTT
abundance: few; j_gene: TRBJ2-1; d_gene: -; v_gene: TRBV25-1; CDR3aa: CASGVTFSSYNEQFF; CDR3nt: TGTGCCAGCGGTGTCACATTTAGCTCCTACAATGAGCAGTTCTTC
abundance: -; j_gene: TRBJ2-1; d_gene: TRBD1; v_gene: TRBV7-2; CDR3aa: CASSLIPGGYNEQFF; CDR3nt: TGTGCCAGCAGCTTAATCCCAGGGGGCTATAATGAGCAGTTCTTC
abundance: few; j_gene: TRBJ2-1; d_gene: -; v_gene: TRBV12-3/TRBV12-4; CDR3aa: CASTPWLVASLKEQFF; CDR3nt: TGTGCCAGCACCCCCTGGCTAGTAGCGTCATTAAAGGAGCAGTTCTTC
abundance: -; j_gene: TRBJ2-3; d_gene: TRBD2; v_gene: TRBV20-1; CDR3aa: CSARDGGRGTDTQYF; CDR3nt: TGCAGTGCTAGGGATGGCGGGAGAGGGACAGATACGCAGTATTTT
abundance: many; j_gene: TRBJ2-5; d_gene: -; v_gene: TRBV5-1; CDR3aa: CASSLDYRETQYF; CDR3nt: TGCGCCAGCAGCTTGGACTACAGAGAGACCCAGTACTTC
abundance: few; j_gene: TRBJ1-5; d_gene: TRBD1; v_gene: TRBV5-1; CDR3aa: CASSRGPGQGSYSNQPQHF; CDR3nt: TGCGCCAGCAGCAGAGGGCCGGGACAGGGATCTTATAGCAATCAGCCCCAGCATTTT
abundance: -; j_gene: TRBJ2-6; d_gene: -; v_gene: TRBV12-3/TRBV12-4; CDR3aa: CASSFHISGANVLTF; CDR3nt: TGTGCCAGCAGTTTCCATATCTCTGGGGCCAACGTCCTGACTTTC
abundance: -; j_gene: TRBJ1-2; d_gene: TRBD1; v_gene: TRBV6-5; CDR3aa: CASIRTGGIYGYTF; CDR3nt: TGTGCCAGCATTAGGACAGGGGGCATCTATGGCTACACCTTC
abundance: -; j_gene: TRBJ2-4; d_gene: TRBD1; v_gene: TRBV2; CDR3aa: CASSRQGVDIQYF; CDR3nt: TGTGCCAGCAGTAGACAGGGAGTTGACATTCAGTACTTC
abundance: -; j_gene: TRBJ2-4; d_gene: -; v_gene: TRBV13; CDR3aa: CASSLGRGLAKNIQYF; CDR3nt: TGTGCCAGCAGCTTAGGCCGGGGACTAGCCAAAAACATTCAGTACTTC
abundance: -; j_gene: TRBJ1-2; d_gene: -; v_gene: TRBV3-1; CDR3aa: CASSQELPWARYGYTF; CDR3nt: TGTGCCAGCAGCCAAGAGCTTCCGTGGGCCAGGTATGGCTACACCTTC
abundance: few; j_gene: TRBJ2-7; d_gene: TRBD1; v_gene: TRBV6-5; CDR3aa: CASSYSRGAGGHHEQYF; CDR3nt: TGTGCCAGCAGTTACTCGAGGGGGGCAGGGGGCCACCACGAGCAGTACTTC
abundance: few; j_gene: TRBJ1-2; d_gene: TRBD1; v_gene: TRBV27; CDR3aa: CASSFGTATGYTF; CDR3nt: TGTGCCAGTTCATTTGGGACAGCGACTGGCTACACCTTC
abundance: once; j_gene: TRBJ2-7; d_gene: -; v_gene: TRBV12-3/TRBV12-4; CDR3aa: CASSLSGVPYEQYF; CDR3nt: TGTGCCAGCTCACTATCGGGAGTGCCCTACGAGCAGTACTTC
abundance: -; j_gene: TRBJ2-1; d_gene: TRBD1; v_gene: TRBV6-5; CDR3aa: CASSYLGTGDYNEQFF; CDR3nt: TGTGCCAGCAGTTACCTCGGGACAGGGGACTACAATGAGCAGTTCTTC
abundance: -; j_gene: TRBJ1-1; d_gene: -; v_gene: TRBV7-3; CDR3aa: CASSLTGGDPRGIAEAFF; CDR3nt: TGTGCCAGCAGCTTAACGGGGGGCGATCCGAGGGGGATCGCTGAAGCTTTCTTT
abundance: -; j_gene: TRBJ2-1; d_gene: -; v_gene: TRBV5-6; CDR3aa: CASSSFVTAYNEQFF; CDR3nt: TGTGCCAGCAGTTCCTTCGTGACAGCTTATAATGAGCAGTTCTTC
abundance: few; j_gene: TRBJ2-4; d_gene: -; v_gene: TRBV3-1; CDR3aa: CASSQDRRELAKNIQYF; CDR3nt: TGTGCCAGCAGCCAAGATCGGAGGGAACTAGCCAAAAACATTCAGTACTTC
abundance: few; j_gene: TRBJ1-1; d_gene: -; v_gene: TRBV7-9; CDR3aa: CASSLVGFAEAFF; CDR3nt: TGTGCCAGCAGCTTAGTGGGGTTTGCTGAAGCTTTCTTT
abundance: -; j_gene: TRBJ1-1; d_gene: -; v_gene: TRBV19; CDR3aa: CASTLREGTDTEAFF; CDR3nt: TGTGCCAGCACCCTGCGGGAGGGCACAGACACTGAAGCTTTCTTT
abundance: -; j_gene: TRBJ2-7; d_gene: -; v_gene: TRBV5-1; CDR3aa: CASRNDGIYEQYF; CDR3nt: TGCGCCAGCAGAAATGATGGGATCTACGAGCAGTACTTC
abundance: -; j_gene: TRBJ2-2; d_gene: -; v_gene: TRBV4-1; CDR3aa: CASSQGLVRTGELFF; CDR3nt: TGCGCCAGCAGCCAAGGGTTGGTCCGCACCGGGGAGCTGTTTTTT
abundance: few; j_gene: TRBJ2-5; d_gene: TRBD2; v_gene: TRBV29-1; CDR3aa: CSVGKAGGVETQYF; CDR3nt: TGCAGCGTTGGGAAGGCGGGAGGGGTGGAGACCCAGTACTTC
abundance: -; j_gene: TRBJ2-2; d_gene: TRBD2; v_gene: TRBV3-1; CDR3aa: CASSPILAGGDTGELFF; CDR3nt: TGTGCCAGCAGCCCGATTTTAGCGGGAGGGGACACCGGGGAGCTGTTTTTT
abundance: -; j_gene: TRBJ2-3; d_gene: -; v_gene: TRBV4-1; CDR3aa: CASSQVSGRTDTQYF; CDR3nt: TGCGCCAGCAGCCAAGTATCGGGCCGCACAGATACGCAGTATTTT